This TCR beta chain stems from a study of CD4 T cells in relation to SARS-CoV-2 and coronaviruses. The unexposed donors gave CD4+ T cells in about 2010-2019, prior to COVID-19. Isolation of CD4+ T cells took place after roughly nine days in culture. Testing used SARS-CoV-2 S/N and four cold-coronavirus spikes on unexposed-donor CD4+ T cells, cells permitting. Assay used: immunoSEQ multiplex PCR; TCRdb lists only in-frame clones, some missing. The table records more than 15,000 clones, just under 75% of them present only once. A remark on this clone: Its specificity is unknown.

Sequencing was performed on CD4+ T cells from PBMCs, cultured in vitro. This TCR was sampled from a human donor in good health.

This CDR3 reads CASSSSDTQYF. CDR3 nucleotide sequence: TGTGCCAGCAGTTCGTCCGATACGCAGTATTTT. V and J are TRBV25-1 and TRBJ2-3; D is unclear. The CDR3 has 11 residues. The germline CDR1 and CDR2 sequences are MGHDK and SYGVNS. Trimming took off 5 bases at V and 6 bases at J, with 6 bases between the two ends.